The next 11 T cell receptor beta chains were all read from a single sample in a study of early T cells in non-severe SARS-CoV-2 infection. Via MiXCR, TCRdb re-called the 5' RACE reads, giving one row per CDR3 protein. The profile shows tens of thousands of distinct CDR3 sequences, 6% to 6.5% of them singletons. The sequenced sample was whole blood. Receptor source: an adult who was a healthcare worker with PCR-confirmed SARS-CoV-2 infection or an uninfected control (not recorded which).

This clonotype was seen ten or more times. The chain joins TRBV5-1 to TRBJ2-5; D might be TRBD1 (5 bases). Deletions cut 0 bases from V and 5 bases from J, with 11 bases between. The length of the CDR3 is 14 residues. Per germline, CDR1 SGHRS and CDR2 YFSETQ. The CDR3: CASSLEGALETQYF. As DNA, the CDR3 is TGCGCCAGCAGCTTGGAAGGGGCGCTGGAGACCCAGTACTTC.

V and J are TRBV5-1 and TRBJ1-1, with D unclear. The V gene's germline CDR1 is SGHRS and CDR2 YFSETQ. V gave up 2 bases and J gave up 0 bases, with 11 bases separating them. This CDR3 is built from 15 residues. This CDR3 reads CASSFYGDLNTEAFF. The CDR3 DNA sequence: TGCGCCAGCAGCTTCTACGGCGATCTGAACACTGAAGCTTTCTTT.

The J gene is TRBJ2-1, the V gene TRBV5-4; TRBD2 matches 8 bases. V lost 5 bases, J lost 8 bases, and 12 bases stayed unmatched. Germline values: CDR1 SGHNT, CDR2 YYREEE (reference sequence). The CDR3 runs to 15 residues. As DNA, the CDR3 is TGTGCCAGCAGTCCCGGGACTAGAGGGTACGATGAGCAGTTCTTC. This gives the protein CASSPGTRGYDEQFF. The variable domain in full, completed from reference TRBV5-4 and TRBJ2-1, reads ETGVTQSPTHLIKTRGQQVTLRCSSQSGHNTVSWYQQALGQGPQFIFQYYREEENGRGNFPPRFSGLQFPNYSSELNVNALELDDSALYLCASSPGTRGYDEQFFGPGTRLTVL.

This clonotype was observed at least ten times. J is TRBJ1-4 and V is TRBV27, with D perhaps TRBD1 (5 bases). V lost 8 bases to trimming and J lost 3 bases, with 13 bases between them. Germline V lookup: CDR1 MNHEY, CDR2 SMNVEV (reference sequence). CDR3 length: 14 amino acids. CDR3 in DNA: TGTGCCAGCGCTCCGACAGCCTCTAATGAAAAACTGTTTTTT. This encodes CASAPTASNEKLFF. The entire variable domain, with the rest obtained from reference TRBV27 and TRBJ1-4, is as follows: EAQVTQNPRYLITVTGKKLTVTCSQNMNHEYMSWYRQDPGLGLRQIYYSMNVEVTDKGDVPEGYKVSRKEKRNFPLILESPSPNQTSLYFCASAPTASNEKLFFGSGTQLSVL.

This clonotype was found many times. The CDR3 DNA is TGCAGTGCTAGAGATCCCGACGGGGGCCTGGTGGATACGCAGTATTTT. This translates into CSARDPDGGLVDTQYF. This chain links TRBV20-1 with TRBJ2-3; D tentatively fits TRBD1 or TRBD2 (6 bases each). V shed 0 bases and J shed 6 bases, with 19 bases lying between them. This CDR3 comprises 16 residues. Germline CDR1 DFQATT, CDR2 SNEGSKA (reference sequence).

This clonotype was recorded a few times. The V call is TRBV12-5, the J call TRBJ1-4; D possibly corresponds to TRBD1 (6 bases). Germline values: CDR1 LGHNT, CDR2 FRNRAP. The ends were cut back, 3 bases at V and 0 bases at J, with 14 bases in the middle. The CDR3 contains 17 residues. This CDR3 is CASGLGGGPATNEKLFF. In nucleotides, the CDR3 is TGTGCTAGTGGTTTAGGGGGGGGACCTGCAACTAATGAAAAACTGTTTTTT.

This clonotype has ten or more counts. The chain uses TRBV7-2 and TRBJ1-1; no clear D gene. The germline gives CDR1 SGHTA, CDR2 FQGNSA. Trimming removed 5 bases from V and 4 bases from J, with 14 bases in between. The CDR3 spans 14 residues. The CDR3 sequence: CASSRLVIGTEAFF. The CDR3 DNA reads TGTGCCAGCAGCCGACTCGTTATTGGCACTGAAGCTTTCTTT.

This clonotype showed up many times. This rearrangement joins TRBV25-1 to TRBJ2-2, with D unresolved. The CDR3 loop spans 14 amino acids. Trimming pared 3 bases from V and 5 bases from J, leaving 10 bases between. Germline CDR1 and CDR2: MGHDK and SYGVNS. The CDR3 DNA reads as TGTGCCAGCAGTGACTTCGACTGGACCGGGGAGCTGTTTTTT. Amino acids: CASSDFDWTGELFF.

In this sample, this clonotype is large. The genes are TRBV20-1 and TRBJ1-1; D is uncertain. The CDR3 length is 11 residues. The V gene lost 3 bases and the J gene lost 6 bases, with 8 bases spanning the gap. Germline CDR1 reads DFQATT; CDR2 reads SNEGSKA (reference sequence). The CDR3 coding sequence is TGCAGTGCTAGGAGTAGGTCTGAAGCTTTCTTT. It codes for CSARSRSEAFF.

This clonotype was seen ten or more times. The CDR3 spells CASRRGRRYEQYF. The DNA for the CDR3 is TGTGCCAGCAGAAGGGGACGGCGTTACGAGCAGTACTTC. The V gene is TRBV6-5, the J gene TRBJ2-7; D may be TRBD1 or TRBD2 (5 bases each). The germline V gene encodes CDR1 MNHEY and CDR2 SVGAGI. This CDR3 comprises 13 residues. Trimming pared 6 bases from V and 4 bases from J, leaving 13 bases between.

This clonotype showed up just a few times. The chain employs TRBV2 and TRBJ2-5; 7 positions agree with TRBD1. This CDR3 has 14 residues. The germline V gene has CDR1 SNHLY and CDR2 FYNNEI. The V and J ends lost 2 bases and 5 bases, in that order; junction bases with no gene match: 5. CDR3 nucleotide sequence: TGTGCCAGCAGTGAAAGACAGGGCGGGGAGACCCAGTACTTC. Translated: CASSERQGGETQYF.